The sample holds one count of the clone carrying this T cell receptor (beta chain). The data stem from a study of blood T cell repertoires in COVID-19. About the research overall: T cells, B-cell-depleted T cells, or PBMCs supplied cDNA or gDNA.

The CDR3 consists of 15 residues. CDR1 is KGHSH and CDR2 is LQKENI in the germline V gene. V was clipped by 4 bases and J by 1 base, with 13 bases between them. Per the original methods: Scientists estimated how many nucleated cells there were by amplifying reference gene primers. Measured with immunoSEQ multiplex PCR; TCRdb has only the in-frame clones, and not every one. V and J calls and clone size are given by that table; D and trimming were obtained from the DNA. The sample consists of approximately 300,000 clones, around 86% of them appearing once. The sample comprised PBMCs or T cells enriched from blood (not recorded which). V usage is TRBV18 and J usage is TRBJ2-5; no definite D call. This sequence originates from a young woman who had recovered from COVID-19. This CDR3 is CASSLVLSVQETQYF. The CDR3 nucleotides read TGTGCCAGCTCACTAGTATTGAGCGTCCAAGAGACCCAGTACTTC.